Here is one T cell receptor (beta chain) with its context. The antigen is unknown. Between the trimmed V and J ends, which lost 0 bases and 7 bases, there was a span of 9 bases. Germline V gives CDR1 SGHAT, CDR2 FQNNGV. The CDR3 sequence is 13 residues long. The data originate from a study of T cell repertoires in cytomegalovirus infection. Study in general: Carrying CMV and the relevant HLA type showed in public TCR beta signatures.

TCRdb processed the reads anew with MiXCR; each CDR3 protein has one entry. The repertoire consists of 500,000 or so distinct CDR3 sequences, with approximately 15% occurring once and the leading ten covering 20% to 30%. Study observations and caveats: HLA-C-restricted CMV clonotypes gave the most frequent clonotype in two of eight donors. Carriage of CMV together with the relevant HLA was identifiable through cumulative public TCR beta family frequency.

This chain joins TRBV11-2 and TRBJ1-1; no definite D call. This receptor was obtained from a human donor in good health (CMV status not recorded). Some clones in this sample may be carry-over from other donors' samples. Sequenced sample: CD8+ T cells from PBMCs. This chain's CDR3 is CASSLDLSLEAFF. The CDR3 bases are TGTGCCAGCAGCTTAGATCTAAGCCTTGAAGCTTTCTTT.